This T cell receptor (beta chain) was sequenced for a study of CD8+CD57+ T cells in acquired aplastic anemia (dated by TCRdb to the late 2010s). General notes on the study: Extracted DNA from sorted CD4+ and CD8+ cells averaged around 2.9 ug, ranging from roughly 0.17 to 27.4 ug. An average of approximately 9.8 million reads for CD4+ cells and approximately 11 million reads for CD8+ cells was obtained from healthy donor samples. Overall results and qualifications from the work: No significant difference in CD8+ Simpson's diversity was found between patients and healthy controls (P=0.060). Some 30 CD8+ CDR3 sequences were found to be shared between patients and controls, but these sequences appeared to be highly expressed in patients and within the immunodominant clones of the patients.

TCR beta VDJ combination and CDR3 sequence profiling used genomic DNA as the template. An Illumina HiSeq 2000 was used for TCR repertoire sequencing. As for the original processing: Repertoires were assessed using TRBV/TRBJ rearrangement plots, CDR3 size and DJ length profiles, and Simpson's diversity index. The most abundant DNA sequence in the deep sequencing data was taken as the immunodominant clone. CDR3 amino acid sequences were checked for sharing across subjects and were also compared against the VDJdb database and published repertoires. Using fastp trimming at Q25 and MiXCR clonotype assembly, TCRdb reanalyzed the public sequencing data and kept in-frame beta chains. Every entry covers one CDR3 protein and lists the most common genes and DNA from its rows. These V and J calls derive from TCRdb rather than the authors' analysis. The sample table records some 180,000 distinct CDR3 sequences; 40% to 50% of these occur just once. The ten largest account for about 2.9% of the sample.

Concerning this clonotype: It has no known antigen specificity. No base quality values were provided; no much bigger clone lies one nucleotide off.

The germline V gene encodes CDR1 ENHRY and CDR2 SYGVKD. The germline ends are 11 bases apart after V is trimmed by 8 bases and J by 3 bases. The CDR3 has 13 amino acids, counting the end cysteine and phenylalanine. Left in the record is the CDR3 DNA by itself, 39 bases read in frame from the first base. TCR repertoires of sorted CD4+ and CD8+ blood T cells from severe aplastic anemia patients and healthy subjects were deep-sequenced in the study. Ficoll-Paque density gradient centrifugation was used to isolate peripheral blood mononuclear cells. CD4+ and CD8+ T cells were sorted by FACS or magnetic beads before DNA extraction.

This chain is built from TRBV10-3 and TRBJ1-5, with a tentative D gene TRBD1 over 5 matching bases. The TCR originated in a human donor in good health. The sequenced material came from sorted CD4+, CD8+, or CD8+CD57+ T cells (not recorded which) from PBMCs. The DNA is TGTGCCATCGTCCCGGGGCCCAATCAGCCCCAGCATTTT. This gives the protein CAIVPGPNQPQHF.